The 25 T cell receptor beta chains below all came from one sample that was sequenced in a study of cytomegalovirus exposure and HLA in healthy donors. The PCR used 60 Vbeta and 13 Jbeta primers. Here immunoSEQ multiplex PCR was the method, and the copy in TCRdb shows in-frame clones only, minus some. The table has approximately 61,000 clones, about 81% seen once; the top ten hold roughly 51%. Specimen: PBMCs. The receptors were gathered from a man between 45 and 60 years old in good health and CMV-seropositive.

The chain recombines TRBV28 with TRBJ2-5; TRBD1 agrees at 10 bases. This CDR3 region has 15 residues. CDR1 is MDHEN and CDR2 is SYDVKM in the germline V gene. Germline trimming cut 6 bases from V and 1 base from J; bases unmatched to any gene: 5. The CDR3 protein is CASRGTGVGQETQYF. CDR3 coding DNA: TGTGCCAGCAGAGGGACAGGGGTCGGCCAAGAGACCCAGTACTTC.

This clone was observed a few times. V usage is TRBV7-6 and J usage is TRBJ2-7; a weak D match, TRBD2 (6 bases). The CDR3 loop spans 15 amino acids. CDR1 and CDR2 from the germline V gene are SGHVS and FNYEAQ. Trimming took 5 bases from V and 5 from J, leaving 19 bases between them. CDR3 sequence: CASSLAGPAYDEQYF. The DNA of the CDR3 is TGTGCCAGCAGCCTTGCGGGGCCAGCCTACGACGAGCAGTACTTC.

This chain connects TRBV2 to TRBJ2-4, with D perhaps matching TRBD1 (6 bases). Germline CDR1 SNHLY, CDR2 FYNNEI. Trimming took off 7 bases at V and 9 bases at J, with 25 bases between the two ends. The CDR3 contains 16 residues. The CDR3 sequence: CASKPGIGQSPGIQYF. For the CDR3, the DNA is TGTGCCAGCAAACCTGGAATAGGACAGTCCCCGGGCATTCAGTACTTC.

The rearrangement uses TRBV7-3 and TRBJ2-3, with D possibly TRBD2 on 6 matching bases. The CDR3 spans 15 residues. Trimming took off 3 bases at V and 0 bases at J, with 10 bases between the two ends. Germline V gene sequence: CDR1 SGHTA, CDR2 FQGTGA. CDR3 DNA: TGTGCCAGCAGCTTTAGCCTAGCGAGCACAGATACGCAGTATTTT. Translating it yields CASSFSLASTDTQYF.

Details on this clone: A read error may account for a junction end that differs from germline. The chain employs TRBV30 and TRBJ1-6; the D is unclear. The CDR3 extends over 13 amino acids. Germline-derived CDR1 and CDR2 are GTSNPN and SVGIG (reference sequence). The CDR3 is CAWSVPGNSPLPF. In nucleotides, the CDR3 is TGTGCCTGGAGTGTACCCGGGAACTCACCCCTCCCCTTT.

The chain couples TRBV6-5 to TRBJ2-5; 12 bases line up with TRBD2. The J call may be faulty, since TRBJ2-7 better matches the DNA end. Germline V gives CDR1 MNHEY, CDR2 SVGAGI. This CDR3 region has 14 residues. Written as DNA, the CDR3 is TGTGCCAGCAGGAGACTAGCGGGGGATTACGAGCAGTACTTC. Translating it yields CASRRLAGDYEQYF.

This clone showed up just a few times. The chain carries TRBV30 and TRBJ2-3; 10 bases line up with TRBD2. The ends lost 0 bases at V and 4 bases at J; junction bases unmatched: 1. This CDR3 spans 14 amino acids. Germline CDR1 reads GTSNPN; CDR2 reads SVGIG (reference sequence). The CDR3 bases are TGTGCCTGGAGTGTAAGCGGGGGGGCAGATACGCAGTATTTT. Protein product: CAWSVSGGADTQYF.

In this sample, this clone turned up a few times. The rearrangement links TRBV9 to TRBJ1-3; D possibly corresponds to TRBD1 (5 bases). The V end lost 4 bases, the J end lost 3 bases, and 14 bases lay between the germline ends. CDR1 is SGDLS, CDR2 YYNGEE, per germline. The CDR3 extends over 15 amino acids. CDR3 DNA sequence: TGTGCCAGCAGCCCGGGGGGTGCGGATGGAAACACCATATATTTT. This translates into CASSPGGADGNTIYF.

The V call is TRBV4-3, the J call TRBJ2-5; D is undetermined. Deletions cut 1 base from V and 1 base from J, with 7 bases between. The V gene's germline CDR1 is LGHNA and CDR2 YSLEER. This CDR3 has 14 amino acids. CDR3 DNA: TGCGCCAGCAGCCAAGGCCATAGCCAAGAGACCCAGTACTTC. The encoded protein is CASSQGHSQETQYF.

This chain connects TRBV5-1 to TRBJ1-5; TRBD1 might be the D (5 bases). The germline CDR1 and CDR2 sequences are SGHRS and YFSETQ. The CDR3 contains 14 residues. V lost 2 bases and J 7 bases, leaving 13 bases between the germline ends. CDR3 region: CASSLGAGNQPQHF. DNA for the CDR3: TGCGCCAGCAGCTTAGGGGCAGGGAACCAGCCCCAGCATTTT.

This chain joins TRBV13 and TRBJ1-3; the match to TRBD1 covers 8 bases. The CDR3 length is 13 residues. Trimming took 5 bases from V and 4 from J; bases not matched to a gene: 1. Germline lookup yields CDR1 PRHDT and CDR2 FYEKMQ (reference sequence). In nucleotides, the CDR3 is TGTGCCAGCAGCCGGACAGGGGGAAACACCATATATTTT. This codes for CASSRTGGNTIYF. Variable domain in full (rest from reference TRBV13 and TRBJ1-3): AAGVIQSPRHLIKEKRETATLKCYPIPRHDTVYWYQQGPGQDPQFLISFYEKMQSDKGSIPDRFSAQQFSDYHSELNMSSLELGDSALYFCASSRTGGNTIYFGEGSWLTVV.

A note on this clone: One junction end disagrees with the germline gene, perhaps due to a read error. The rearrangement links TRBV7-7 to TRBJ2-3; TRBD1 matches 9 bases. The germline V gene encodes CDR1 SSHAT and CDR2 FNYEAQ (reference sequence). This CDR3 region has 15 residues. The chain's CDR3 is CASSPTGGLTDTQYF. DNA for the CDR3: TGTGCTAGCAGCCCGACAGGGGGACTCACAGATACGCAGTATTTT.

This clone was seen just once. The rearrangement uses TRBV2 and TRBJ2-5, with 7 nucleotides matching TRBD1. This CDR3 comprises 14 residues. The V gene's germline CDR1 is SNHLY and CDR2 FYNNEI. The J segment lost 4 bases and the V segment lost 4 bases, leaving 6 bases of the junction unmatched. CDR3 coding DNA: TGTGCCAGCAGTGCCGGGACAGTGGTAGAGACCCAGTACTTC. This codes for CASSAGTVVETQYF. Variable domain in full (rest from reference TRBV2 and TRBJ2-5): EPEVTQTPSHQVTQMGQEVILRCVPISNHLYFYWYRQILGQKVEFLVSFYNNEISEKSEIFDDQFSVERPDGSNFTLKIRSTKLEDSAMYFCASSAGTVVETQYFGPGTRLLVL.

The gene calls are TRBV11-1 and TRBJ2-1; TRBD2 aligns across 7 bases. After removal of 3 bases from V and 9 bases from J, the junction contained 11 bases not matched to a gene. Germline-derived CDR1 and CDR2 are SGHAT and FQDESV (reference sequence). This CDR3 has 15 amino acids. CDR3 loop: CASSLLAGPTPEQFF. DNA of the CDR3: TGTGCCAGCAGCTTGTTAGCGGGCCCGACACCTGAGCAGTTCTTC.

This clone was observed a few times. The J gene is TRBJ1-3, the V gene TRBV21-1. TRBV21-1 is given as a pseudogene. This CDR3 comprises 10 residues. The CDR3 nucleotides are TGTGCCAGCAGCAAAGCGAGGCCCGGTTTT. Its translation: CASSKARPGF.

The rearrangement links TRBV6-1 to TRBJ1-2, with a weak D call TRBD1 (6 bases). V lost 3 bases and J lost 0, with 8 bases in between. The CDR3 is 14 amino acids. From germline, CDR1 is MNHNS and CDR2 SASEGT. CDR3 in DNA: TGTGCCAGCAGTGAGTACAGGGCTAACTATGGCTACACCTTC. Translating gives CASSEYRANYGYTF.

There are a few counts of this clone. This chain connects TRBV30 to TRBJ2-1; D gene uncertain. V was clipped by 3 bases and J by 8 bases, with 8 bases between them. The germline V gene encodes CDR1 GTSNPN and CDR2 SVGIG (reference sequence). This CDR3 contains 11 residues. CDR3 nucleotides: TGTGCCTGGAGAGATTCGGATGAGCAGTTCTTC. This encodes CAWRDSDEQFF.

The V and J genes are TRBV21-1 and TRBJ1-3; the table assigns TRBD1, which was not confirmed against the DNA. TRBV21-1 is tagged as a pseudogene. CDR3 length: 17 amino acids. CDR3 protein: CASSEGQGYSSGNTIYF. CDR3 coding DNA: TGTGCCAGCAGCGAGGGACAGGGGTATAGCTCTGGAAACACCATATATTTT.

The V call is TRBV30, the J call TRBJ2-1; possible D gene TRBD2, 5 bases. This CDR3 spans 14 amino acids. V was pared by 3 bases and J by 5 bases, with 14 bases between. The germline V gene has CDR1 GTSNPN and CDR2 SVGIG (reference sequence). The CDR3: CAWRLGGQHNEQFF. The CDR3 DNA reads as TGTGCCTGGAGATTAGGAGGTCAGCACAATGAGCAGTTCTTC.

The chain has TRBV6-1 and TRBJ1-1; the match to TRBD1 covers 8 bases. Germline lookup yields CDR1 MNHNS and CDR2 SASEGT. CDR3 size: 13 residues. After removal of 6 bases from V and 3 bases from J, the junction contained 3 bases not matched to a gene. The CDR3 DNA reads TGTGCCAGCAGCAGGACAGGGTACACTGAAGCTTTCTTT. This codes for CASSRTGYTEAFF.

This sequence joins TRBV4-3 and TRBJ1-2, with D perhaps TRBD1 (6 bases). Trimming pared 0 bases from V and 6 bases from J, leaving 14 bases between. Germline CDR1 is LGHNA and CDR2 is YSLEER. The CDR3 has 15 residues. CDR3 DNA: TGCGCCAGCAGCCAAGAAAGGGGGGGTTCCGATGGCTACACCTTC. Translating it yields CASSQERGGSDGYTF.

This chain connects TRBV5-1 to TRBJ2-7; 8 nucleotides line up with TRBD2. Germline loops: CDR1 SGHRS, CDR2 YFSETQ. V trimming: 5 bases; J trimming: 4 bases; junction bases outside the gene matches: 11. This CDR3 has 15 residues. The CDR3, as DNA: TGCGCCAGCAGAGCAGACCCTAGCGGGTATTACGAGCAGTACTTC. Protein product: CASRADPSGYYEQYF.

The V and J genes are TRBV7-2 and TRBJ2-5; D might be TRBD2 (6 bases). From germline, CDR1 is SGHTA and CDR2 FQGNSA. The V and J ends lost 1 base and 5 bases respectively, with 11 bases between them. The CDR3 totals 14 residues. The CDR3 sequence is CASSLGRAGETQYF. CDR3 coding DNA: TGTGCCAGCAGCTTAGGAAGGGCGGGGGAGACCCAGTACTTC.

The chain has TRBV15 and TRBJ1-2; the D gene is possibly TRBD1 (6 bases). This CDR3 spans 14 amino acids. Looked up from germline, CDR1 is LNHNV and CDR2 is YYDKDF (reference sequence). The V end lost 3 bases, the J end lost 1 base, and 9 bases lay between the germline ends. The CDR3 DNA sequence: TGTGCCACCAGCAGGGGGACAAATAACTATGGCTACACCTTC. It is translated as CATSRGTNNYGYTF.

The rearrangement links TRBV19 to TRBJ2-5; TRBD2 might be the D (7 bases). Per the germline V gene, CDR1 is LNHDA and CDR2 is SQIVND (reference sequence). The CDR3 length is 15 residues. The V gene lost 1 base and the J gene lost 4 bases, with 13 bases spanning the gap. The CDR3 reads CASSIGGGLRETQYF. The CDR3 region has the DNA TGTGCCAGTAGTATAGGGGGGGGGCTCCGAGAGACCCAGTACTTC.